This T cell receptor (beta chain) comes out of a study of early T cells in non-severe SARS-CoV-2 infection. Each CDR3 protein gets one entry after TCRdb re-called the 5' RACE reads with MiXCR. The sample lists tens of thousands of distinct CDR3 sequences; approximately 10% were seen once. Between the trimmed V and J ends, which lost 2 bases and 5 bases, there was a span of 16 bases. The CDR3 length is 16 residues. Germline V gives CDR1 MGHRA, CDR2 YSYEKL. The sequence derives from an adult who was a healthcare worker with PCR-confirmed SARS-CoV-2 infection or an uninfected control (not recorded which). Sequencing input: whole blood. The chain is built from TRBV4-1 and TRBJ1-5, with D perhaps matching TRBD1 (6 bases). The CDR3 loop reads CASSQLGRRTDQPQHF. In DNA form, the CDR3 reads TGCGCCAGCAGCCAATTGGGACGGAGGACAGATCAGCCCCAGCATTTT.